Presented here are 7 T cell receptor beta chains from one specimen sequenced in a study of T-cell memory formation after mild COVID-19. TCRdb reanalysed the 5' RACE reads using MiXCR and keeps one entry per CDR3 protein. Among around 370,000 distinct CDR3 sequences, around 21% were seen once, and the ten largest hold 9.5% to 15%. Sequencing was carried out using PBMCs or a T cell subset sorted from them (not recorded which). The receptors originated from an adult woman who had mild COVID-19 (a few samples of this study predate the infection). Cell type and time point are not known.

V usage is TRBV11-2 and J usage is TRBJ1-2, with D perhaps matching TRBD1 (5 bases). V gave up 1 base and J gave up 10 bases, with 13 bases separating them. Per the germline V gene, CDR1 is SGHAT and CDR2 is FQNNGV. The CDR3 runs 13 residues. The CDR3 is CASSLVTGLHYTF. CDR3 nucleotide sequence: TGTGCCAGCAGCTTAGTCACGGGACTACACTACACCTTC.

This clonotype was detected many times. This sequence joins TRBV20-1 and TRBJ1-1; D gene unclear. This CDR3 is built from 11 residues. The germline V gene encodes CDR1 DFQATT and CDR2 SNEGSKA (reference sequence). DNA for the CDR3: TGCAGGACCCGACAGAACACTGAAGCTTTCTTT. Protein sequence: CRTRQNTEAFF.

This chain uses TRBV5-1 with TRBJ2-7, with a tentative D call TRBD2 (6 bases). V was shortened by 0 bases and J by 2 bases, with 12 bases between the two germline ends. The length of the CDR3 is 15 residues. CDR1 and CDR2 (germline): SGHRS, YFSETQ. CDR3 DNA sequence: TGCGCCAGCAGCTTGGGGCAGCGGGCTACCTACGAGCAGTACTTC. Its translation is CASSLGQRATYEQYF.

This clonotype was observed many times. The CDR3 nucleotides read TGCGCCAGCAGCTACTCCAAAGAGACCCAGTACTTC. Translation gives CASSYSKETQYF. This chain uses TRBV5-1 with TRBJ2-5, with D unclear. Germline V lookup: CDR1 SGHRS, CDR2 YFSETQ. This CDR3 is 12 amino acids long. Between the trimmed V and J ends, which lost 3 bases and 3 bases, there was a span of 6 bases.

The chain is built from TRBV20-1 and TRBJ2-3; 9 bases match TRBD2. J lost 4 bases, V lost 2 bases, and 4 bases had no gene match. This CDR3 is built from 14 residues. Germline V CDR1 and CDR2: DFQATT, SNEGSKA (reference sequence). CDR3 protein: CSARLRGRADTQYF. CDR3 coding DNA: TGCAGTGCTAGATTACGCGGGAGGGCAGATACGCAGTATTTT.

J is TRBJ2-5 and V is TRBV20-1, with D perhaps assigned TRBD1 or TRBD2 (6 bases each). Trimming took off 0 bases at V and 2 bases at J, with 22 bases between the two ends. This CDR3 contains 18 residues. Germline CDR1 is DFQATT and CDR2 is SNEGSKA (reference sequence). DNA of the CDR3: TGCAGTGCTAGAGACGGTGGTCAGGGGCTCCGGGGGCAAGAGACCCAGTACTTC. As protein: CSARDGGQGLRGQETQYF.

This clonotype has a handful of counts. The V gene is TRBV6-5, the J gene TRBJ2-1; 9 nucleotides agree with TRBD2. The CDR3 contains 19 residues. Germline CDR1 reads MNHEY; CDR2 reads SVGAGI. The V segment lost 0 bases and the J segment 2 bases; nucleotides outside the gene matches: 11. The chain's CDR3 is CASSYSIVSTSGAYNEQFF. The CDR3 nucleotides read TGTGCCAGCAGTTACTCGATCGTATCGACTAGCGGTGCCTACAATGAGCAGTTCTTC.